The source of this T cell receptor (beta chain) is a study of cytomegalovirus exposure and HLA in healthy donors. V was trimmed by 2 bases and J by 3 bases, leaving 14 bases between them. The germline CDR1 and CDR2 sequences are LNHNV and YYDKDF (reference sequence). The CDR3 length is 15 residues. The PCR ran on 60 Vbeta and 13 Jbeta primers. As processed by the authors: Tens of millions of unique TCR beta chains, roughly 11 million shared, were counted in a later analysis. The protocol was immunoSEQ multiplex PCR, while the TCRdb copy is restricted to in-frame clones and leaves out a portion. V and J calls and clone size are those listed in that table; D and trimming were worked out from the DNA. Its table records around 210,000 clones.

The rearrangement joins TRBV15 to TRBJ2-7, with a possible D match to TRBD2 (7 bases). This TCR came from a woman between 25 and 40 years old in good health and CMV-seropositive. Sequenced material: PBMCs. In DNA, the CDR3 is TGTGCCACCAGCAGATATGGGGGGGGCGACTACGAGCAGTACTTC. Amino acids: CATSRYGGGDYEQYF.